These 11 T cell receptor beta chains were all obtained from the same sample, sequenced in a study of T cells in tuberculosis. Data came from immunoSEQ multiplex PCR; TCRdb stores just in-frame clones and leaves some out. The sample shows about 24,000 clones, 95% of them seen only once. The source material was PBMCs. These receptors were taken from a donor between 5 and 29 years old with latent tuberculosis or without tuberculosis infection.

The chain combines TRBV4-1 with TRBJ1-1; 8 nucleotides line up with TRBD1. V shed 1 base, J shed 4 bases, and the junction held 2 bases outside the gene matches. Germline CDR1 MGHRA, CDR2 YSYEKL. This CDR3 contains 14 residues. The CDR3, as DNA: TGCGCCAGCAGCCAAGCACAGGGGGGCACTGAAGCTTTCTTT. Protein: CASSQAQGGTEAFF.

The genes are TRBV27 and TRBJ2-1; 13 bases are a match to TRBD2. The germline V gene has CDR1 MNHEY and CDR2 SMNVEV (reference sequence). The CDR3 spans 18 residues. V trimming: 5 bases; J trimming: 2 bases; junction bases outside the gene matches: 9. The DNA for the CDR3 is TGTGCCAGCAGTGAGGACAGGGGGACTAGCGGGGCCTACAATGAGCAGTTCTTC. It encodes CASSEDRGTSGAYNEQFF.

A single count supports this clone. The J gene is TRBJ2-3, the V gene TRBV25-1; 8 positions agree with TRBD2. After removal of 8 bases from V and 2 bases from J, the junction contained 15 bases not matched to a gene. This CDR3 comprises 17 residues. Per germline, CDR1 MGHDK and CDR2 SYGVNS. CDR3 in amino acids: CASGLPSGSFSTDTQYF. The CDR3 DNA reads TGTGCCAGCGGACTACCGAGCGGGAGTTTTTCCACAGATACGCAGTATTTT.

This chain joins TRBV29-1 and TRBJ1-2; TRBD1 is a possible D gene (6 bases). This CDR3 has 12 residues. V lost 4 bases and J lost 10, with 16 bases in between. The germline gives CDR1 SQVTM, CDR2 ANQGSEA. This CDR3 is CSVAPRGEIYTF. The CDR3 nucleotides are TGCAGCGTTGCCCCCAGGGGAGAGATCTACACCTTC.

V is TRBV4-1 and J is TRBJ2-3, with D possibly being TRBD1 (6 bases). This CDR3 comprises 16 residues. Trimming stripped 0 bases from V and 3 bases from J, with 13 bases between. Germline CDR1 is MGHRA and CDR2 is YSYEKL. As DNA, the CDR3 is TGCGCCAGCAGCCAAGAAGCCCACAGGGCAACAGATACGCAGTATTTT. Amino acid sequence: CASSQEAHRATDTQYF.

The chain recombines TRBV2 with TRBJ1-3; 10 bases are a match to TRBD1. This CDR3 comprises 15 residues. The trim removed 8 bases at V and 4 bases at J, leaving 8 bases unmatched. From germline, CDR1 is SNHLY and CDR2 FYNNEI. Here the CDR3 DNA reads TGTGCCAGCCACCCGGGACAGGGGACCGGAAACACCATATATTTT. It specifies CASHPGQGTGNTIYF.

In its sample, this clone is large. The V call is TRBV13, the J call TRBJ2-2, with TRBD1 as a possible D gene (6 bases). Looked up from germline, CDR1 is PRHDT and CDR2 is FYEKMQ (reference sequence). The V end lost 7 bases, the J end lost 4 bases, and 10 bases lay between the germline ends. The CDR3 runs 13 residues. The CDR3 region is CASNQQGTGELFF. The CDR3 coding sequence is TGTGCCAGCAACCAACAGGGCACCGGGGAGCTGTTTTTT. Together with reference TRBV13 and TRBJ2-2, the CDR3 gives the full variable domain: AAGVIQSPRHLIKEKRETATLKCYPIPRHDTVYWYQQGPGQDPQFLISFYEKMQSDKGSIPDRFSAQQFSDYHSELNMSSLELGDSALYFCASNQQGTGELFFGEGSRLTVL.

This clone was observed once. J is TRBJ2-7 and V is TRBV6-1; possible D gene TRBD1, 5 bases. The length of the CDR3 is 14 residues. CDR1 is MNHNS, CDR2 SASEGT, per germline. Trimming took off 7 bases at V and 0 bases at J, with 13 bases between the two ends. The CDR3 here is CASKRSGNSYEQYF. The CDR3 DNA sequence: TGTGCCAGCAAAAGGTCAGGGAACTCCTACGAGCAGTACTTC.

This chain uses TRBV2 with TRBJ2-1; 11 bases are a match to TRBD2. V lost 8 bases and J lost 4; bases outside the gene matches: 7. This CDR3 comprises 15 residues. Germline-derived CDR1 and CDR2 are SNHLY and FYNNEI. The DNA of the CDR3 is TGTGCCAGCTACGCCGGGACTAGCGGATACAATGAGCAGTTCTTC. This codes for CASYAGTSGYNEQFF.

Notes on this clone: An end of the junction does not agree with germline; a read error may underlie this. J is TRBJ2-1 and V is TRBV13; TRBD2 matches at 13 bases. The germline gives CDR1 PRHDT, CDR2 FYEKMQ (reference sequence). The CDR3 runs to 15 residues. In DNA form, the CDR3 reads TGTGCCAGCAGCCTCCGGACTAGCGGGAGCCGTAATGGAGTCTTC. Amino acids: CASSLRTSGSRNGVF.

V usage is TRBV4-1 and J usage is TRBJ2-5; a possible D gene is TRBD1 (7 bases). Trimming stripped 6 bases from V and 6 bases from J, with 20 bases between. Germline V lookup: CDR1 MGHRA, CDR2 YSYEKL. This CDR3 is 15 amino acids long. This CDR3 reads CASRLDPTGRKTQYF. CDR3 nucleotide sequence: TGCGCCAGCAGACTAGACCCGACAGGGAGGAAGACCCAGTACTTC.